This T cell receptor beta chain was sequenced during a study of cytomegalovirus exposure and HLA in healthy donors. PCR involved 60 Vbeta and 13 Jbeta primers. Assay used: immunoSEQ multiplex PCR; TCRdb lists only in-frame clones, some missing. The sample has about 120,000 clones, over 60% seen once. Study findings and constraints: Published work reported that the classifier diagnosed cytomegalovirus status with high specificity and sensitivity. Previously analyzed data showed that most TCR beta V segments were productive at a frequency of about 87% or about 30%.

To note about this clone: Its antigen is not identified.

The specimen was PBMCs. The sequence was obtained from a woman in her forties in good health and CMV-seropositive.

The CDR3 loop is CASSRQANEQFF. In DNA form, the CDR3 reads TGTGCCAGCAGTCGACAGGCCAATGAGCAGTTCTTC. V is TRBV2 and J is TRBJ2-1, with D possibly TRBD1 on 6 matching bases. Trimming took 5 bases from V and 6 from J, leaving 8 bases between them. The CDR3 extends over 12 amino acids. CDR1 is SNHLY, CDR2 FYNNEI, per germline. The entire variable domain, with the rest obtained from reference TRBV2 and TRBJ2-1, is as follows: EPEVTQTPSHQVTQMGQEVILRCVPISNHLYFYWYRQILGQKVEFLVSFYNNEISEKSEIFDDQFSVERPDGSNFTLKIRSTKLEDSAMYFCASSRQANEQFFGPGTRLTVL.